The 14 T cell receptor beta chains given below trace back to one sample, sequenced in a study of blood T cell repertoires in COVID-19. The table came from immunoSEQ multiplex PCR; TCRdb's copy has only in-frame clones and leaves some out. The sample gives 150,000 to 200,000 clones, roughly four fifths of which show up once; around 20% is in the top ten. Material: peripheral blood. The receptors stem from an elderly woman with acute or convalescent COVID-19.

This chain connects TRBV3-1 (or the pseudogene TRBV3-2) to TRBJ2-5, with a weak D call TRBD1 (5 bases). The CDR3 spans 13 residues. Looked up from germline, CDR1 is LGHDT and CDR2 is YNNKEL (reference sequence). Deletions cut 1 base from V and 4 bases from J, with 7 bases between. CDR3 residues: CASSQVRGETQYF. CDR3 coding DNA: TGTGCCAGCAGCCAAGTTAGGGGAGAGACCCAGTACTTC.

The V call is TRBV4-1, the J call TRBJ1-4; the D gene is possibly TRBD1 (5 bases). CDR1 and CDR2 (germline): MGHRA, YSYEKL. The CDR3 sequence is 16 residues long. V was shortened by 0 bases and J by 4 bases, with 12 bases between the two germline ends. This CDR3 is CASSQEAGGGNEKLFF. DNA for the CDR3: TGCGCCAGCAGCCAAGAGGCCGGGGGGGGTAATGAAAAACTGTTTTTT.

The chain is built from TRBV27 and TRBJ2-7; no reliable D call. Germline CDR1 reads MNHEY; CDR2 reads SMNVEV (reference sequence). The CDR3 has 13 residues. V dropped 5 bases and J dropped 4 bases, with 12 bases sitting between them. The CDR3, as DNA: TGTGCCAGCAGTCTCACCTCCCTATACGAGCAGTACTTC. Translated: CASSLTSLYEQYF.

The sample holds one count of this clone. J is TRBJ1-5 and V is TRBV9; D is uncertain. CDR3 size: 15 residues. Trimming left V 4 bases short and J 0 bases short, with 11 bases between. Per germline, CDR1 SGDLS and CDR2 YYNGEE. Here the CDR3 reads CASSPAGNSNQPQHF. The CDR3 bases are TGTGCCAGCAGCCCCGCGGGGAATAGCAATCAGCCCCAGCATTTT.

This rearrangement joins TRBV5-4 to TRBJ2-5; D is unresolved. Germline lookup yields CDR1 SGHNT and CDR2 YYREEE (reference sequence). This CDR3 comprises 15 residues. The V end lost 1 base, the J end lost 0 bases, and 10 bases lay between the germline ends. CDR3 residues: CASSLSQSYQETQYF. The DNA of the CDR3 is TGTGCCAGCAGCTTGTCACAGTCCTACCAAGAGACCCAGTACTTC. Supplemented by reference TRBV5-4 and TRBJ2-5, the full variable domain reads ETGVTQSPTHLIKTRGQQVTLRCSSQSGHNTVSWYQQALGQGPQFIFQYYREEENGRGNFPPRFSGLQFPNYSSELNVNALELDDSALYLCASSLSQSYQETQYFGPGTRLLVL.

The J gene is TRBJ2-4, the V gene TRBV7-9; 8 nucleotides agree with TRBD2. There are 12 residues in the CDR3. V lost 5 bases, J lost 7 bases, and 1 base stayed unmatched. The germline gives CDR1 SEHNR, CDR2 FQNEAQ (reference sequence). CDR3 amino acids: CASSRGGNIQYF. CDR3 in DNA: TGTGCCAGCAGCCGCGGGGGGAACATTCAGTACTTC.

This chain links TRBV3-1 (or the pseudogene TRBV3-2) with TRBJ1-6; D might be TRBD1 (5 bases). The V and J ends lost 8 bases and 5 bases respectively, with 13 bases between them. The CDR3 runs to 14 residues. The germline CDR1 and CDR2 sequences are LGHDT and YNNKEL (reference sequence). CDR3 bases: TGTGCCAGCGGGTATGGGGGGAATAATTCACCCCTCCACTTT. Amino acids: CASGYGGNNSPLHF.

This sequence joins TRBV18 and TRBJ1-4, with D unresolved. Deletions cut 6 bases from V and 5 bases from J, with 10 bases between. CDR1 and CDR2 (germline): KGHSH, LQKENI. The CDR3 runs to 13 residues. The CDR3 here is CASSPGSNEKLFF. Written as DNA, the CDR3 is TGTGCCAGCTCTCCGGGATCAAATGAAAAACTGTTTTTT.

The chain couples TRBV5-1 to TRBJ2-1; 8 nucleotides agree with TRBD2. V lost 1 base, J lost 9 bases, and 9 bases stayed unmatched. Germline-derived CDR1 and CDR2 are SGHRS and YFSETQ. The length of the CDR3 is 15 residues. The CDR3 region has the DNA TGCGCCAGCAGCTTGTCTGGTAGCGGGAAGGTTGAGCAGTTCTTC. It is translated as CASSLSGSGKVEQFF.

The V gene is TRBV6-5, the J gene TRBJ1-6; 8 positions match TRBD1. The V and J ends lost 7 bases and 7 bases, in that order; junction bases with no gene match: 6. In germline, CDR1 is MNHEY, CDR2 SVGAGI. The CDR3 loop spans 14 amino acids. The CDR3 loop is CASIRTGWNSPLHF. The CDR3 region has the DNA TGTGCCAGCATTCGGACAGGGTGGAATTCACCCCTCCACTTT.

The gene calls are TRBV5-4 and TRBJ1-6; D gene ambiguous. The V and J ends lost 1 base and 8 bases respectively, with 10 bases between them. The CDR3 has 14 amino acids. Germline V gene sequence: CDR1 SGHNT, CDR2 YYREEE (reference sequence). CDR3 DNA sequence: TGTGCCAGCAGCTTGTTCAGTGGCTATTCACCCCTCCACTTT. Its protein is CASSLFSGYSPLHF.

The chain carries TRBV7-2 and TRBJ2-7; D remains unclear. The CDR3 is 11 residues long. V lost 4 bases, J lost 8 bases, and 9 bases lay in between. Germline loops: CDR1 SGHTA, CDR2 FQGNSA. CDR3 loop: CASSSRLQQYF. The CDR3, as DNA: TGTGCCAGCAGCTCCCGACTGCAGCAGTACTTC.

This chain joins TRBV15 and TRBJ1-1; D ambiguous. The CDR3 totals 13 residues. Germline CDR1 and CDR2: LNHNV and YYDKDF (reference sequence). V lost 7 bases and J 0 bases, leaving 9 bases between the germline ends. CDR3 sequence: CATKSALNTEAFF. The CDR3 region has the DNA TGTGCCACCAAATCTGCGTTGAACACTGAAGCTTTCTTT.

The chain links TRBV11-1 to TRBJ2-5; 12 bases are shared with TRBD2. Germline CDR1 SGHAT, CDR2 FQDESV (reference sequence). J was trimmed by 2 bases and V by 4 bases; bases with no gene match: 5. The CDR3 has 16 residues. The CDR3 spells CASSSLAGGSQETQYF. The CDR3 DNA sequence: TGTGCCAGCAGCTCCCTAGCGGGGGGGAGTCAAGAGACCCAGTACTTC.